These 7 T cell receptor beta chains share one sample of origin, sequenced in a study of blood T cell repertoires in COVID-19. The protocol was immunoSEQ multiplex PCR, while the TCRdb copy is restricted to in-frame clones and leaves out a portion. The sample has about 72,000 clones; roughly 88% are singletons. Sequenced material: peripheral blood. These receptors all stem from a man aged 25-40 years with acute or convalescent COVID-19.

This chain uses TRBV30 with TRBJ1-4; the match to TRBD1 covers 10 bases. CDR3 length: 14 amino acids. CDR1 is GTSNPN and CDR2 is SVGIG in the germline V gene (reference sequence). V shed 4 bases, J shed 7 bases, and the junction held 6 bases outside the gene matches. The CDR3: CAWMEDRGSEKLFF. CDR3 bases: TGTGCCTGGATGGAGGACAGGGGGAGTGAAAAACTGTTTTTT.

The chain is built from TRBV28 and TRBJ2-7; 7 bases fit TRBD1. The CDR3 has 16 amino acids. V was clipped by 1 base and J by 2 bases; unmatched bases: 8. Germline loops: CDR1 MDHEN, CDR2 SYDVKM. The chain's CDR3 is CASSLSTGTATYEQYF. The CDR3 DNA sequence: TGTGCCAGCAGTTTATCAACCGGGACAGCTACCTACGAGCAGTACTTC. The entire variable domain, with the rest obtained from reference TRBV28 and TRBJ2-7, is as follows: DVKVTQSSRYLVKRTGEKVFLECVQDMDHENMFWYRQDPGLGLRLIYFSYDVKMKEKGDIPEGYSVSREKKERFSLILESASTNQTSMYLCASSLSTGTATYEQYFGPGTRLTVT.

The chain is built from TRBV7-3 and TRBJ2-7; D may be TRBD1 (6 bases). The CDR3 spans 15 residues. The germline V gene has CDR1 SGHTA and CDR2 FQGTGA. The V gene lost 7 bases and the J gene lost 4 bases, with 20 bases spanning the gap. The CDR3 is CASKTITGTQYEQYF. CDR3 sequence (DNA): TGTGCCAGCAAGACTATTACCGGGACACAATACGAGCAGTACTTC.

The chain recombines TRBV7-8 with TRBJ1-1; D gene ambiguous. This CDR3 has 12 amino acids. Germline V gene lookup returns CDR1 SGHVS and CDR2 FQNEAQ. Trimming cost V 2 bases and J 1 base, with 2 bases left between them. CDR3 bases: TGTGCCAGCAGCTTACAGAACACTGAAGCTTTCTTT. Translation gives CASSLQNTEAFF.

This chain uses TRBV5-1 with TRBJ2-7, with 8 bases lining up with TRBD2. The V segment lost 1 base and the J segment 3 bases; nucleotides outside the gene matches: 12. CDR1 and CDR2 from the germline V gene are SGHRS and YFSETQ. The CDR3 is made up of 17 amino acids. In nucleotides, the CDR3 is TGCGCCAGCAGCTTGAGGGGAACAAGCGGGAGATTCTACGAGCAGTACTTC. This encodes CASSLRGTSGRFYEQYF.

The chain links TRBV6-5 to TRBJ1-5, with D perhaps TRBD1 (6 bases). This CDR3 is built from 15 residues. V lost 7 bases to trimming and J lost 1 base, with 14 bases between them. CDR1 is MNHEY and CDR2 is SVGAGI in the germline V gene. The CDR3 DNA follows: TGTGCCAGCACAGACGGGGGGCGAAGCAATCAGCCCCAGCATTTT. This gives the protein CASTDGGRSNQPQHF.

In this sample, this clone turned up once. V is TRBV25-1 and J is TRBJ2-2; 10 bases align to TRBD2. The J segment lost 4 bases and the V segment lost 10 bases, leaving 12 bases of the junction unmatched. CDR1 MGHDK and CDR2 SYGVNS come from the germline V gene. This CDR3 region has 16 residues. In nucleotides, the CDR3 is TGTGCCACCGGAAAACCGGGACTAGCGAGCACCGGGGAGCTGTTTTTT. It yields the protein CATGKPGLASTGELFF.